The rows below give T cell receptor beta chains drawn from one sample of a study of blood T cell repertoires in COVID-19. Only in-frame clones appear in the TCRdb table, and some are missing; sequencing was by immunoSEQ multiplex PCR. Of 120,000 or so clones listed, roughly 84% were seen once; the top ten hold roughly 4%. Sequencing used PBMCs or T cells enriched from blood (not recorded which). These receptors were obtained from a woman in her twenties or thirties who had recovered from COVID-19. CDR3s include the opening cysteine and the closing phenylalanine or tryptophan. A D gene is named only where the DNA matches it firmly. A clone size is listed for some rows: how often the clone was seen (once, few, many), or a class if it is expanded.

-,TRBV30,TRBD1,TRBJ1-2,TGTGCCTGGAGTGTCCGGATCAGGGGGGCGCGAGGCTACACCTTC,CAWSVRIRGARGYTF
few,TRBV27,-,TRBJ1-5,TGTGCCAGCAGTACCCGGGAGGGGCGTCAGCCCCAGCATTTT,CASSTREGRQPQHF
-,TRBV7-2,-,TRBJ1-1,TGTGTCAGCAGCACCAGGGTGAGGAACACTGAAGCTTTCTTT,CVSSTRVRNTEAFF
few,TRBV7-9,-,TRBJ2-3,TGTGCCAGCAGCTTAGGCAGGGGCACAGATACGCAGTATTTT,CASSLGRGTDTQYF
-,TRBV2,TRBD2,TRBJ2-2,TGTGCCAGCACGGGACTAGCGAACACCGGGGAGCTGTTTTTT,CASTGLANTGELFF
few,TRBV9,TRBD1,TRBJ2-2,TGTGCCAGCAGCGTAGTGGGGCAGGGGGCCAACACCGGGGAGCTGTTTTTT,CASSVVGQGANTGELFF
-,TRBV2,-,TRBJ1-5,TGTGCCAGCAGTGAAGTCCAGGGGAATCAGCCCCAGCATTTT,CASSEVQGNQPQHF
-,TRBV28,-,TRBJ2-5,TGTGCCAGCAGTTCATCAGGGGAGACCCAGTACTTC,CASSSSGETQYF
-,TRBV5-4,-,TRBJ1-1,TGTGCCAGCAGTTATCCGAACACCCCGAACACTGAAGCTTTCTTT,CASSYPNTPNTEAFF
-,TRBV3-1/TRBV3-2,TRBD2,TRBJ2-2,TGTGCCAGCAGCCAGGCAAGCGGGGCGAACACCGGGGAGCTGTTTTTT,CASSQASGANTGELFF
-,TRBV30,-,TRBJ1-6,TGTGCCTGGACCCGGGACTCCGCCTATAATTCACCCCTCCACTTT,CAWTRDSAYNSPLHF
-,TRBV29-1,TRBD1,TRBJ1-1,TGCAGCGTTGGACAGGGCGAAACTGAAGCTTTCTTT,CSVGQGETEAFF
-,TRBV4-2,-,TRBJ1-1,TGTGCCAGCAGCGCCGTGCGGGGGGTGAACACTGAAGCTTTCTTT,CASSAVRGVNTEAFF
once,TRBV4-3,TRBD2,TRBJ2-2,TGCGCCAGCAGCCAAGATCGGACTAGCGGGCCGAGGGAGCTGTTTTTT,CASSQDRTSGPRELFF
-,TRBV29-1,-,TRBJ2-7,TGCAGCGTTGTCACGACAACTAGAGGCGAGCAGTACTTC,CSVVTTTRGEQYF
-,TRBV6-5,TRBD1,TRBJ1-5,TGTGCCAGCATCTGGACAGGGAGCAATCAGCCCCAGCATTTT,CASIWTGSNQPQHF
-,TRBV12-3/TRBV12-4,-,TRBJ1-2,TGTGCCAGCAGTTCGGACTTCTATGGCTACACCTTC,CASSSDFYGYTF
-,TRBV5-1,TRBD1,TRBJ1-1,TGCGCCAGCAGAAAGGGGGCGGCGAACACTGAAGCTTTCTTT,CASRKGAANTEAFF
-,TRBV7-8,-,TRBJ2-5,TGTGCCAGCAGCTTAGCGGATGGACTTCTAGGGACCCAGTACTTC,CASSLADGLLGTQYF
-,TRBV5-1,-,TRBJ1-4,TGCGCCAGCAGCCCGCAGGGGATTGGGGAAAAACTGTTTTTT,CASSPQGIGEKLFF
-,TRBV6-5,-,TRBJ2-1,TGTGCCAGCAGTTACCACCCCAGCTCCTACAATGAGCAGTTCTTC,CASSYHPSSYNEQFF
-,TRBV30,TRBD1,TRBJ1-6,TGTGCCTGGACTACAGGGGGCAGGTCACCCCTCCACTTT,CAWTTGGRSPLHF
-,TRBV6-5,-,TRBJ1-1,TGTGCCAGCAGTTACTCGATTCACCCACGCGTCACTGAAGCTTTCTTT,CASSYSIHPRVTEAFF
-,TRBV24-1,TRBD2,TRBJ2-1,TGTGCCACCAGTGATTCGACTAGCGGGAGTAGTGAGCAGTTCTTC,CATSDSTSGSSEQFF
-,TRBV28,-,TRBJ1-5,TGTGCCAGCAGTTTACGGCCGGGGAGCAATCAGCCCCAGCATTTT,CASSLRPGSNQPQHF
-,TRBV6-2/TRBV6-3,-,TRBJ2-7,TGTGCCAGCAGCCGTCAACGGGGAGAAGCGGACTACGAGCAGTACTTC,CASSRQRGEADYEQYF
-,TRBV7-2,TRBD2,TRBJ2-1,TGTGCCAGCAGCTTAGTTACTAGCGCTAGCTCCTACAATGAGCAGTTCTTC,CASSLVTSASSYNEQFF
-,TRBV5-1,TRBD2,TRBJ2-1,TGCGCCAGCAGCTTGGCCGGACTAGCGGGCCTCCAGGCCAATGAGCAGTTCTTC,CASSLAGLAGLQANEQFF
-,TRBV6-6,-,TRBJ1-6,TGTGCCAGCAGTCTACGGGACAATCCCTCACCCCTCCACTTT,CASSLRDNPSPLHF
-,TRBV5-4,-,TRBJ1-2,TGTGCCAGCAGGCCCGGCGGGGGGCGGTCTGGCTACACCTTC,CASRPGGGRSGYTF
-,TRBV28,TRBD1,TRBJ1-5,TGTGCCAGCAGACCACGACAGGGGGCGAACAATCAGCCCCAGCATTTT,CASRPRQGANNQPQHF
-,TRBV5-1,TRBD1,TRBJ2-7,TGCGCCAGCAGCTTCTATATCCCGGGACAGGGAACCTACGAGCAGTACTTC,CASSFYIPGQGTYEQYF
-,TRBV6-2/TRBV6-3,TRBD2,TRBJ2-7,TGTGCCAGCAGTTACCCCTATAGCGGGAGCTACTCCTACGAGCAGTACTTC,CASSYPYSGSYSYEQYF
-,TRBV10-3,TRBD2,TRBJ2-1,TGTGCCATCAGTCAACCTAGCGGGAGTGTGAATGAGCAGTTCTTC,CAISQPSGSVNEQFF
once,TRBV7-2,-,TRBJ1-2,TGTGCCAGCAGCGCGTTGGTTAATACTTATGGCTACACCTTC,CASSALVNTYGYTF
-,TRBV7-3,-,TRBJ2-1,TGTGCCAGCGGCGTAAGCAGGGAACAAAATGAGCAGTTCTTC,CASGVSREQNEQFF
-,TRBV29-1,TRBD2,TRBJ2-2,TGCAGCGTCCGCTTTGGGACTAGCGGGAGGAAGGACACCGGGGAGCTGTTTTTT,CSVRFGTSGRKDTGELFF
-,TRBV4-2,TRBD1,TRBJ2-2,TGTGCCAGCAGCCCTCGGGACAGGGAATACACCGGGGAGCTGTTTTTT,CASSPRDREYTGELFF
-,TRBV28,-,TRBJ1-5,TGTGCCAGCAGTTTAAGGCAGGGGCACCAGCCCCAGCATTTT,CASSLRQGHQPQHF
-,TRBV24-1,TRBD1,TRBJ1-2,TGTGCCACCGGGGGACAGGAGGGCGGCTACACCTTC,CATGGQEGGYTF